These 28 T cell receptor beta chains were sequenced from one sample in a study of radiotherapy plus CTLA-4 blockade in lung cancer. Measured with immunoSEQ multiplex PCR; TCRdb has only the in-frame clones, and not every one. The sample has 81,000 or so clones, around 79% seen once. The specimen comprised peripheral blood, sampled from a patient treated with radiotherapy plus ipilimumab. The origin of the receptors is a human donor with non-small cell lung cancer whose response to radiotherapy plus ipilimumab could not be evaluated. Some clones in this sample may be carry-over from other donors' samples.

V gene TRBV9 combines with J gene TRBJ2-3; TRBD1 agrees at 7 bases. This CDR3 is 14 amino acids long. Germline lookup yields CDR1 SGDLS and CDR2 YYNGEE. The V segment lost 4 bases and the J segment 2 bases; nucleotides outside the gene matches: 4. The CDR3 loop reads CASSTGDLTDTQYF. In nucleotides, the CDR3 is TGTGCCAGCAGCACAGGGGACCTCACAGATACGCAGTATTTT.

The chain is built from TRBV18 and TRBJ2-1; 7 bases line up with TRBD1. Germline assignment: CDR1 KGHSH and CDR2 LQKENI. V lost 5 bases and J lost 5; bases outside the gene matches: 9. The length of the CDR3 is 15 residues. CDR3 sequence: CASSTRQGPNNEQFF. CDR3 bases: TGTGCCAGCTCAACCCGACAGGGCCCCAACAATGAGCAGTTCTTC.

This sequence joins TRBV7-2 and TRBJ1-1, with D unresolved. Germline CDR1 is SGHTA and CDR2 is FQGNSA. The CDR3 is 15 residues long. V dropped 0 bases and J dropped 4 bases, with 12 bases sitting between them. CDR3: CASSLAGRVRTEAFF. Here the CDR3 DNA reads TGTGCCAGCAGCTTAGCGGGGAGGGTTCGCACTGAAGCTTTCTTT.

A word on this clone: The junction departs from germline at one end; a sequencing error may be responsible. The genes are TRBV5-1 and TRBJ2-3, with D tentatively TRBD2 (5 bases). The V gene's germline CDR1 is SGHRS and CDR2 YFSETQ. There are 15 residues in the CDR3. Here the CDR3 DNA reads TGCGCCAGCAGGTTGGACTCCTATAGCACAGATACGCAGTATTTT. Its translation is CASRLDSYSTDTQYF.

The chain carries TRBV13 and TRBJ2-7; 9 bases are shared with TRBD1. Germline assignment: CDR1 PRHDT and CDR2 FYEKMQ (reference sequence). V lost 3 bases and J lost 0; bases outside the gene matches: 3. The length of the CDR3 is 15 residues. CDR3 nucleotide sequence: TGTGCCAGCAGCTTGGGACAGGGTATCTCCTACGAGCAGTACTTC. This gives the protein CASSLGQGISYEQYF.

The chain combines TRBV28 with TRBJ1-5; D is unclear. Germline V gives CDR1 MDHEN, CDR2 SYDVKM. The CDR3 length is 12 residues. Trimming cost V 5 bases and J 3 bases, with 5 bases left between them. CDR3 DNA: TGTGCCAGCAGTGTCATCAATCAGCCCCAGCATTTT. Translation: CASSVINQPQHF.

V is TRBV4-3 and J is TRBJ1-1, with D hard to call. Trimming took off 0 bases at V and 0 bases at J, with 20 bases between the two ends. The CDR3 runs 19 residues. Germline CDR1 LGHNA, CDR2 YSLEER. The CDR3 region has the DNA TGCGCCAGCAGCCAAGATACCGGGATATCGTATTCCATGAACACTGAAGCTTTCTTT. It is translated as CASSQDTGISYSMNTEAFF.

The CDR3 here is CASSGGSETQYF. The CDR3 DNA reads TGTGCCAGCAGCGGGGGTTCGGAGACCCAGTACTTC. The V call is TRBV6-5, the J call TRBJ2-5; weak D call: TRBD2 (6 bases). Trimming removed 6 bases from V and 5 bases from J, with 10 bases in between. Germline V CDR1 and CDR2: MNHEY, SVGAGI. The CDR3 runs 12 residues.

In its sample, this clone was seen once. The chain has TRBV7-2 and TRBJ1-2, with D unclear. CDR3 size: 12 residues. V dropped 7 bases and J dropped 8 bases, with 14 bases sitting between them. The V gene's germline CDR1 is SGHTA and CDR2 FQGNSA. CDR3 nucleotide sequence: TGTGCCAGCACCCGGCCCGTAGCCGGCTACACCTTC. The encoded protein is CASTRPVAGYTF.

The chain employs TRBV28 and TRBJ1-5, with D possibly TRBD1 on 5 matching bases. V lost 3 bases and J lost 7, with 16 bases in between. The CDR3 totals 15 residues. Germline-derived CDR1 and CDR2 are MDHEN and SYDVKM. In DNA, the CDR3 is TGTGCCAGCAGTTTCTCGGGGGGTAGAGGACAGCCCCAGCATTTT. Amino acids: CASSFSGGRGQPQHF. Combining the CDR3 with reference TRBV28 and TRBJ1-5 gives the whole variable domain DVKVTQSSRYLVKRTGEKVFLECVQDMDHENMFWYRQDPGLGLRLIYFSYDVKMKEKGDIPEGYSVSREKKERFSLILESASTNQTSMYLCASSFSGGRGQPQHFGDGTRLSIL.

The chain recombines TRBV11-3 with TRBJ2-7, with D tentatively TRBD1 (5 bases). The germline V gene has CDR1 SGHNT and CDR2 YENEEA. Trimming shortened V by 2 bases and J by 4 bases, and 15 bases separated the two germline ends. This CDR3 comprises 15 residues. CDR3 amino acids: CASSLSVGRAYEQYF. CDR3 DNA sequence: TGTGCCAGCAGCTTATCGGTCGGCAGGGCATACGAGCAGTACTTC.

This clone was seen a few times. The chain carries TRBV6-6 and TRBJ2-1; possible D gene TRBD2, 7 bases. Trimming left V 2 bases short and J 7 bases short, with 12 bases between. Germline CDR1 and CDR2: MNHNY and SVGAGI (reference sequence). The CDR3 has 14 amino acids. The CDR3 coding sequence is TGTGCCAGCAGTTACGTCGGGGGGCTGAATGAGCAGTTCTTC. It translates to CASSYVGGLNEQFF.

V and J are TRBV10-2 and TRBJ2-5; 11 bases match TRBD1. The DNA end is a closer match to TRBJ2-7, so the J assignment may be wrong. The CDR3 spans 12 residues. Germline CDR1 reads WSHSY; CDR2 reads SAAADI. For the CDR3, the DNA is TGCGCCGTCGGACAGGGGGCTTACGAGCAGTACTTC. Protein: CAVGQGAYEQYF.

This clone has more than one count but fewer than ten. The chain uses TRBV6-5 and TRBJ1-5, with a tentative D call TRBD1 (5 bases). The CDR3 covers 14 residues. Per the germline V gene, CDR1 is MNHEY and CDR2 is SVGAGI. V was trimmed by 8 bases and J by 2 bases, leaving 13 bases between them. In DNA, the CDR3 is TGTGCCAGCCGGAGCAGGGCGGGCAATCAGCCCCAGCATTTT. It is translated as CASRSRAGNQPQHF.

This chain uses TRBV6-1 with TRBJ1-1; TRBD1 matches 10 bases. The V and J ends lost 4 bases and 1 base, in that order; junction bases with no gene match: 3. The CDR3 contains 15 residues. CDR1 is MNHNS and CDR2 is SASEGT in the germline V gene. The CDR3 spells CASSGGTGANTEAFF. The DNA of the CDR3 is TGTGCCAGCAGTGGTGGGACAGGGGCGAACACTGAAGCTTTCTTT.

The rearrangement uses TRBV6-4 and TRBJ2-2, with D uncertain. The CDR3 has 14 amino acids. Germline assignment: CDR1 MRHNA and CDR2 SNTAGT. The V and J ends lost 5 bases and 2 bases respectively, with 9 bases between them. Written as DNA, the CDR3 is TGTGCCAGCAGTAATTCTGTTAACACCGGGGAGCTGTTTTTT. This codes for CASSNSVNTGELFF.

The rearrangement uses TRBV28 and TRBJ2-7, with a possible D match to TRBD1 (5 bases). V was cut by 3 bases and J by 1 base, with 19 bases left in between. Germline CDR1 is MDHEN and CDR2 is SYDVKM. The CDR3 runs to 17 residues. CDR3 sequence reads: CASSFDWQGRWSYEQYF. The CDR3 region has the DNA TGTGCCAGCAGTTTCGATTGGCAGGGTAGGTGGTCCTACGAGCAGTACTTC.

In the case of this clone: The junction and the germline gene differ at one end; a read error may be behind it. V gene TRBV7-7 combines with J gene TRBJ2-5, with D possibly matching TRBD1 (5 bases). Germline V lookup: CDR1 SSHAT, CDR2 FNYEAQ (reference sequence). The length of the CDR3 is 14 residues. The CDR3 DNA is TGTGCTAGCAGCTTAGGCGTAGGGGAAGAGACCCAGTACTTC. Its protein is CASSLGVGEETQYF.

V is TRBV6-1 and J is TRBJ2-5, with D perhaps matching TRBD2 (5 bases). The V gene lost 8 bases and the J gene lost 4 bases, with 20 bases spanning the gap. The CDR3 contains 15 residues. Germline V gene lookup returns CDR1 MNHNS and CDR2 SASEGT. This CDR3 reads CASSPEAHLVETQYF. The CDR3 DNA follows: TGTGCCAGCTCCCCGGAGGCCCATCTAGTAGAGACCCAGTACTTC.

The chain employs TRBV5-1 and TRBJ2-5; TRBD2 is a possible D gene (5 bases). The CDR3 consists of 15 residues. Germline-derived CDR1 and CDR2 are SGHRS and YFSETQ. V gave up 4 bases and J gave up 1 base, with 14 bases separating them. The CDR3, as DNA: TGCGCCAGCAGCGAGGGCGGAGGATCCCAAGAGACCCAGTACTTC. Amino acids: CASSEGGGSQETQYF.

This clone appeared a single time. The genes are TRBV5-1 and TRBJ2-2; 7 bases map to TRBD1. The trim removed 3 bases at V and 1 base at J, leaving 0 bases unmatched. Germline CDR1 SGHRS, CDR2 YFSETQ. The CDR3 has 14 residues. This chain's CDR3 is CASSWTGNTGELFF. The DNA of the CDR3 is TGCGCCAGCAGCTGGACAGGGAACACCGGGGAGCTGTTTTTT.

CDR3 amino acids: CASSIPRGGSNTGELFF. As DNA, the CDR3 is TGTGCCAGCAGCATTCCGCGGGGCGGCTCGAACACCGGGGAGCTGTTTTTT. The chain uses TRBV9 and TRBJ2-2; perhaps TRBD2 as D (6 bases). This CDR3 spans 17 amino acids. Deletions cut 4 bases from V and 0 bases from J, with 16 bases between. Germline lookup yields CDR1 SGDLS and CDR2 YYNGEE. Using reference TRBV9 and TRBJ2-2 for the parts outside the CDR3, the full variable domain is DSGVTQTPKHLITATGQRVTLRCSPRSGDLSVYWYQQSLDQGLQFLIQYYNGEERAKGNILERFSAQQFPDLHSELNLSSLELGDSALYFCASSIPRGGSNTGELFFGEGSRLTVL.

CDR3 amino acids: CASTPWDRPLNTEAFF. As DNA, the CDR3 is TGTGCCAGCACCCCCTGGGACAGGCCACTGAACACTGAAGCTTTCTTT. The V gene is TRBV9, the J gene TRBJ1-1; TRBD1 aligns across 8 bases. Germline trimming cut 6 bases from V and 0 bases from J; bases unmatched to any gene: 10. The CDR3 is made up of 16 amino acids. CDR1 and CDR2 (germline): SGDLS, YYNGEE. Full variable domain (outside the CDR3, taken from reference TRBV9 and TRBJ1-1): DSGVTQTPKHLITATGQRVTLRCSPRSGDLSVYWYQQSLDQGLQFLIQYYNGEERAKGNILERFSAQQFPDLHSELNLSSLELGDSALYFCASTPWDRPLNTEAFFGQGTRLTVV.

In this sample, this clone turned up once. The genes are TRBV28 and TRBJ2-1; D is unclear. The length of the CDR3 is 15 residues. Trimming took 2 bases from V and 7 from J, leaving 15 bases between them. Germline CDR1 and CDR2: MDHEN and SYDVKM. CDR3 region: CASSLRNLGLNEQFF. CDR3 in DNA: TGTGCCAGCAGTTTAAGGAACTTGGGCTTAAATGAGCAGTTCTTC.

CDR3 nucleotide sequence: TGTGCCAGCAGTCAAGCTTTGTGGGGCTATGTAGGGGGAGCTTTCTTT. Translating gives CASSQALWGYVGGAFF. The rearrangement links TRBV7-2 to TRBJ1-1; a weak D match, TRBD1 (6 bases). Germline V gives CDR1 SGHTA, CDR2 FQGNSA. The CDR3 sequence is 16 residues long. The V end was cut by 6 bases, the J end by 10 bases, with 27 bases between. Full variable domain (outside the CDR3, taken from reference TRBV7-2 and TRBJ1-1): GAGVSQSPSNKVTEKGKDVELRCDPISGHTALYWYRQSLGQGLEFLIYFQGNSAPDKSGLPSDRFSAERTGGSVSTLTIQRTQQEDSAVYLCASSQALWGYVGGAFFGQGTRLTVV.

The V and J genes are TRBV5-5 and TRBJ1-4; 7 bases align to TRBD1. The CDR3 runs 14 residues. V lost 3 bases to trimming and J lost 5 bases; unmatched junction nucleotides: 4. Germline V gene data show CDR1 as SGHKS and CDR2 as YYEKEE (reference sequence). CDR3 residues: CASSWGDSNEKLFF. The DNA of the CDR3 is TGTGCCAGCAGCTGGGGGGACAGCAATGAAAAACTGTTTTTT.

The V and J genes are TRBV5-1 and TRBJ2-5, with D perhaps TRBD1 (6 bases). With the DNA end fitting TRBJ2-7 better, the J assignment may be wrong. CDR3 size: 16 residues. Germline CDR1 and CDR2: SGHRS and YFSETQ. The CDR3 protein is CASSWEGGQLTYEQYF. CDR3 in DNA: TGCGCCAGCAGCTGGGAAGGGGGTCAGCTCACCTACGAGCAGTACTTC.

This clone was found a few times. The chain joins TRBV7-8 to TRBJ1-5; no definite D call. Germline CDR1 is SGHVS and CDR2 is FQNEAQ. The CDR3 totals 14 residues. V shed 0 bases and J shed 1 base, with 4 bases lying between them. CDR3 nucleotides: TGTGCCAGCAGCTTAGCACAAAGCAATCAGCCCCAGCATTTT. It translates to CASSLAQSNQPQHF.